This TCR beta chain was recorded in a study of radiotherapy plus CTLA-4 blockade in lung cancer. Across the whole study: Objective responses occurred in roughly 20% of patients; approximately 33% had disease control.

As for this clone: As yet, its antigen is unknown.

Generated by immunoSEQ multiplex PCR, the TCRdb table keeps only in-frame clones and is missing some. This sample carries approximately 50,000 clones, around 73% of them seen once, and the ten largest clones take roughly 4%. The V gene's germline CDR1 is SQVTM and CDR2 ANQGSEA. Losses at the gene ends were 4 bases for V and 7 bases for J; bases not matched to a gene: 15. This CDR3 has 16 amino acids. General observations from the study: Tumor-origin TCR clones grew in blood after radiotherapy plus ipilimumab.

This clonotype was sampled from a human donor with non-small cell lung cancer who had a complete response to radiotherapy plus ipilimumab. This chain uses TRBV29-1 with TRBJ2-5; 10 nucleotides agree with TRBD2. This sample comprised peripheral blood, obtained from a patient treated with radiotherapy plus ipilimumab. Here the CDR3 DNA reads TGCAGCGTTGTCTGGCTAGCGGGGGATGACCGGGGGACCCAGTACTTC. It yields the protein CSVVWLAGDDRGTQYF.